This is a list of T cell receptor beta chains from one sample in a study of blood T cell repertoires in COVID-19. Sequencing was performed with immunoSEQ multiplex PCR; in TCRdb, only in-frame clones are kept and a portion is missing. The sample records roughly 250,000 clones, approximately 91% being singletons. Sequenced sample: peripheral blood. The receptors come from a middle-aged woman who had recovered from COVID-19. CDR3s include the opening cysteine and the closing phenylalanine or tryptophan. Each record gives: V gene, J gene, D gene, CDR3 protein, CDR3 DNA. D genes are given only for firm matches.

TRBV4-1	TRBJ2-7	TRBD2	CASSPLTSGGAHAVYEQYF	TGCGCCAGCAGCCCCCTGACTAGCGGGGGGGCCCACGCCGTTTACGAGCAGTACTTC
TRBV6-1	TRBJ2-3	NA	CASSEVQGSTDTQYF	TGTGCCAGCAGTGAAGTTCAGGGTAGCACAGATACGCAGTATTTT
TRBV7-6	TRBJ1-2	NA	CASSSKSNYGYTF	TGTGCCAGCAGCTCCAAGAGTAACTATGGCTACACCTTC
TRBV7-2	TRBJ2-1	TRBD1	CASSLEARGRSYNEQFF	TGTGCCAGCAGCTTAGAAGCCAGGGGGCGGTCGTACAATGAGCAGTTCTTC
TRBV19	TRBJ1-2	NA	CASSLYPTGFGYGYTF	TGTGCCAGTAGTCTCTACCCGACAGGCTTCGGGTATGGCTACACCTTC
TRBV19	TRBJ1-5	NA	CASSIRGNQPQHF	TGTGCCAGTAGTATCAGGGGCAATCAGCCCCAGCATTTT
TRBV4-1	TRBJ1-2	NA	CASSQGPGEDYGYTF	TGCGCCAGCAGCCAGGGTCCAGGGGAAGACTATGGCTACACCTTC
TRBV4-3	TRBJ2-7	NA	CASSQAPAGPEQYF	TGCGCCAGCAGCCAAGCCCCGGCAGGCCCCGAGCAGTACTTC
TRBV7-9	TRBJ2-4	NA	CASSDQTGNIQYF	TGTGCCAGCAGCGATCAGACAGGCAACATTCAGTACTTC
TRBV3-1/TRBV3-2	TRBJ1-1	NA	CASSYRALNTEAFF	TGTGCCAGCAGTTACAGGGCCCTGAACACTGAAGCTTTCTTT
TRBV14	TRBJ1-6	NA	CASSQERGILTPLHF	TGTGCCAGCAGCCAAGAAAGGGGAATTTTGACACCCCTCCACTTT
TRBV5-1	TRBJ1-3	TRBD1	CASSLPGTGLSGNTIYF	TGCGCCAGCAGCTTGCCTGGGACAGGCCTCTCTGGAAACACCATATATTTT
TRBV4-1	TRBJ2-5	TRBD2	CASSTLAGVGETQYF	TGCGCCAGCAGCACCTTAGCGGGAGTTGGAGAGACCCAGTACTTC
TRBV6-6	TRBJ2-4	NA	CASSYSTSFIQNIQYF	TGTGCCAGCAGTTACTCTACGAGCTTTATCCAAAACATTCAGTACTTC
TRBV6-4	TRBJ2-3	TRBD2	CASSVSGGAYDTQYF	TGTGCCAGCAGTGTAAGCGGGGGGGCCTATGATACGCAGTATTTT
TRBV7-2	TRBJ2-6	NA	CASSLGGGSSGANVLTF	TGTGCCAGCAGCTTAGGAGGGGGTAGCTCTGGGGCCAACGTCCTGACTTTC
TRBV11-2	TRBJ1-2	NA	CASSPTGGGGYTF	TGTGCCAGCAGCCCGACGGGGGGCGGAGGCTACACCTTC
TRBV10-3	TRBJ2-7	TRBD1	CAISEPGTGGGYEQYF	TGTGCCATCAGTGAGCCCGGGACAGGGGGCGGGTACGAGCAGTACTTC
TRBV5-1	TRBJ2-1	TRBD2	CASSLGGSSYNEQFF	TGCGCCAGCAGCTTGGGCGGGAGCTCCTACAATGAGCAGTTCTTC
TRBV3-1/TRBV3-2	TRBJ1-5	NA	CASSQDAAFNQPQHF	TGTGCCAGCAGCCAAGACGCGGCCTTCAATCAGCCCCAGCATTTT
TRBV4-1	TRBJ2-1	TRBD2	CASSQDFSGAYNEQFF	TGCGCCAGCAGCCAAGATTTCAGCGGGGCCTACAATGAGCAGTTCTTC
TRBV9	TRBJ1-3	NA	CASSEEGNSGNTIYF	TGTGCCAGCAGCGAGGAGGGCAACTCTGGAAACACCATATATTTT
TRBV11-3	TRBJ2-2	NA	CASSLVSTGELFF	TGTGCCAGCAGCTTAGTCAGCACCGGGGAGCTGTTTTTT
TRBV4-3	TRBJ2-3	TRBD1	CASSQGGGQGPDTQYF	TGCGCCAGCAGCCAGGGGGGGGGACAGGGACCAGATACGCAGTATTTT
TRBV6-6	TRBJ2-2	NA	CASRPVDTGELFF	TGTGCCAGCAGGCCAGTTGACACCGGGGAGCTGTTTTTT
TRBV6-1	TRBJ2-7	NA	CASSEGSGAYEQYF	TGTGCCAGCAGTGAAGGCTCAGGGGCCTACGAGCAGTACTTC
TRBV14	TRBJ2-7	NA	CASSLLVPGEQYF	TGTGCCAGCAGCCTACTCGTACCGGGCGAGCAGTACTTC
TRBV5-1	TRBJ2-5	TRBD2	CASSLAGGLAGGQETQYF	TGCGCCAGCAGCTTGGCTGGGGGACTAGCGGGGGGACAAGAGACCCAGTACTTC
TRBV28	TRBJ1-3	TRBD1	CASRGRGTGNTIYF	TGTGCCAGCAGGGGCAGGGGGACTGGAAACACCATATATTTT